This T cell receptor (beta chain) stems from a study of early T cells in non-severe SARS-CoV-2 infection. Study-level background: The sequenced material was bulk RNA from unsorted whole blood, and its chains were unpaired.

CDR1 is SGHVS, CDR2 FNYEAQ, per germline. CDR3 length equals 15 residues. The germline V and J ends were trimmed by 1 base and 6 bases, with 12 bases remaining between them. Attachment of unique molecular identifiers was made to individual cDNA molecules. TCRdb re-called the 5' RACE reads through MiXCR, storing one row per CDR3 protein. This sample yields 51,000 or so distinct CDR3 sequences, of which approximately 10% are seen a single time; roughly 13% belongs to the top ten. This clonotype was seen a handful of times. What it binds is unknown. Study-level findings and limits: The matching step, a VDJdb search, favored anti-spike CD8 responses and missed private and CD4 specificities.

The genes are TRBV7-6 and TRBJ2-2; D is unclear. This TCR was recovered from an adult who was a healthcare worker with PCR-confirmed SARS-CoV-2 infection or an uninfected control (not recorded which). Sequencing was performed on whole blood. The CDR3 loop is CASSLGSLESGELFF. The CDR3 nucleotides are TGTGCCAGCAGCTTAGGTTCCCTAGAGTCCGGGGAGCTGTTTTTT.